The clone carrying this T cell receptor beta chain was seen just once. The data are from a study of T cell changes during pregnancy in multiple sclerosis. The ends were cut back, 5 bases at V and 0 bases at J, with 10 bases in the middle. The CDR3 covers 14 residues. Germline lookup yields CDR1 SGHAT and CDR2 FQDESV (reference sequence). Sequencing was performed with immunoSEQ multiplex PCR; in TCRdb, only in-frame clones are kept and a portion is missing. The sample records roughly 70,000 clones, around nine tenths being singletons. The TCR was taken from a female donor with multiple sclerosis, enrolled in a pregnancy study. Sequencing used peripheral blood, obtained in the third trimester of pregnancy. V and J are TRBV11-1 and TRBJ1-1, with no clear D. CDR3 DNA sequence: TGTGCCAGCAGCAAAGGACTGCTGAACACTGAAGCTTTCTTT. It is translated as CASSKGLLNTEAFF.